The rows below give T cell receptor beta chains drawn from one sample of a study of cytomegalovirus exposure and HLA in healthy donors. This table comes from immunoSEQ multiplex PCR, and its TCRdb copy is limited to in-frame clones, with some not included. The table has hundreds of thousands of clones, around 86% seen once. Sequencing was carried out using PBMCs. The receptors stem from a woman in her 30s in good health and CMV-seropositive. The CDR3 runs from the conserved cysteine through the conserved F or W. A D gene is named only where the DNA matches it firmly. The size field is filled for only some rows; it gives once, few, many or a size class.

clone_size,d_call,j_call,v_call,cdr3_aa
-,-,TRBJ2-7,TRBV7-2,CASSLGAEIFYEQYF
-,TRBD2,TRBJ2-1,TRBV19,CASSISGTSGQSSYNEQFF
-,-,TRBJ2-6,TRBV6-4,CASSAGTGGANVLTF
-,-,TRBJ1-4,TRBV19,CASRPQEKRGEKLFF
-,-,TRBJ2-1,TRBV11-3,CASSSDLGQFF
-,TRBD2,TRBJ2-1,TRBV5-1,CASSLSGRSSYNEQFF
-,-,TRBJ2-1,TRBV6-5,CASSYSIGQLYNEQFF
-,TRBD1,TRBJ2-3,TRBV5-4,CASSFTQTGSDTQYF
-,-,TRBJ2-2,TRBV5-6,CASSLMFGSGGSGELFF
-,TRBD1,TRBJ2-7,TRBV29-1,CSVTGTGGSYEQYF
-,TRBD1,TRBJ2-7,TRBV28,CASSQPGQLDEQYF
few,TRBD2,TRBJ2-1,TRBV14,CASRQTSGRGYEQFF
-,-,TRBJ2-7,TRBV30,CAWSANREPYEQYF
many,-,TRBJ1-5,TRBV30,CAWSYFGGDQPQHF
once,TRBD2,TRBJ2-7,TRBV11-2,CASSLEEAGLLVYEQYF
once,TRBD2,TRBJ2-7,TRBV27,CASSISGRTTYEQYF
-,TRBD1,TRBJ1-2,TRBV18,CASSSGTGGWNYGYTF
-,-,TRBJ2-3,TRBV2,CASSAGITSTDTQYF
few,TRBD2,TRBJ2-7,TRBV19,CASSLQGLNSYEQYF
-,-,TRBJ2-1,TRBV7-2,CASSLGPVGVGGYNEQFF
once,-,TRBJ2-7,TRBV7-9,CASSQAQESFHEQYF
-,-,-,TRBV27,CASSPGSAYEQYF
-,-,TRBJ2-3,TRBV5-1,CASSSTGGTYTDTQYF
-,TRBD2,TRBJ2-7,TRBV5-1,CASSLGYSSGYEQYF
-,-,TRBJ1-3,TRBV20-1,CSASSNTIYF
-,-,TRBJ1-5,TRBV28,CASSFEGGQPQHF
-,TRBD2,TRBJ2-1,TRBV9,CASSVASGGYNEQFF
few,TRBD2,TRBJ2-3,TRBV11-3,CASSPIAGVRTDTQYF
-,TRBD1,TRBJ2-2,TRBV27,CASSRRDRVFTGELFF
-,TRBD1,TRBJ2-3,TRBV18,CASSPTISGQHTDTQYF
-,-,TRBJ1-1,TRBV18,CASSPLGAANTEAFF
-,-,TRBJ1-5,TRBV7-9,CASSSGVQGFGQPQHF
-,-,TRBJ1-1,TRBV7-2,CASSSQAPVRTEAFF
-,-,TRBJ2-1,TRBV5-5,CASSLRVTSPYNEQFF
-,TRBD1,TRBJ2-7,TRBV27,CASGPLLVGQYYEQYF
-,-,TRBJ2-1,TRBV5-1,CASSLALLRGYNEQFF
-,-,TRBJ2-3,TRBV7-9,CASSLLSSTDTQYF
-,-,TRBJ1-2,TRBV7-9,CASSLTVYYGYTF
once,-,TRBJ2-1,TRBV5-4,CASSLGELGSEQFF
-,-,TRBJ1-5,TRBV28,CASKDWMAGNQPQHF